This TCR beta chain comes out of a study of T cell changes during pregnancy in multiple sclerosis. The data were produced by immunoSEQ multiplex PCR, yet TCRdb's version contains in-frame clones alone and is incomplete. The table lists more than 60,000 clones, 90% to 95% of them singletons. This CDR3 has 16 residues. Germline loops: CDR1 LNHDA, CDR2 SQIVND (reference sequence). The ends lost 4 bases at V and 6 bases at J; junction bases unmatched: 5. This specimen was CD4+ T cells from peripheral blood mononuclear cells, taken in the third trimester of pregnancy. The genes are TRBV19 and TRBJ2-1; TRBD2 matches at 14 bases. The sequence was collected from a female donor in good health, enrolled as a control in a pregnancy study. The DNA for the CDR3 is TGTGCCAGTAGTAAAGGGACTAGCGGGGGATCCAATGAGCAGTTCTTC. Amino acids: CASSKGTSGGSNEQFF.